Each of the 19 T cell receptor beta chains below was sequenced from the same sample in a study of control samples from healthy donors and cancer patients. Clones were read by immunoSEQ multiplex PCR, and TCRdb kept only the in-frame ones, dropping some. In the table there are tens of thousands of clones, 70% to 90% of which are singletons. Sequencing was performed on PBMCs. The origin of the receptors is a woman between 50 and 59 years old with head and neck cancer.

The V call is TRBV7-3, the J call TRBJ1-1, with D perhaps matching TRBD1 (6 bases). Trimming left V 5 bases short and J 0 bases short, with 13 bases between. From germline, CDR1 is SGHTA and CDR2 FQGTGA. This CDR3 spans 15 amino acids. DNA of the CDR3: TGTGCCAGCAGCCTTCGACAGGCGATGAACACTGAAGCTTTCTTT. Translated, it gives CASSLRQAMNTEAFF.

The V and J genes are TRBV5-6 and TRBJ2-7; TRBD1 aligns across 9 bases. The germline V gene has CDR1 SGHDT and CDR2 YYEEEE. The CDR3 loop spans 14 amino acids. The J segment lost 4 bases and the V segment lost 3 bases, leaving 5 bases of the junction unmatched. CDR3 protein: CASSWTGARYEQYF. The CDR3 bases are TGTGCCAGCAGCTGGACAGGGGCTAGGTACGAGCAGTACTTC.

The V call is TRBV11-2, the J call TRBJ2-7, with 9 bases matching TRBD2. The CDR3 contains 15 residues. Germline CDR1 reads SGHAT; CDR2 reads FQNNGV. V lost 6 bases and J lost 1; bases outside the gene matches: 7. CDR3: CASRPRGGGSYEQYF. The CDR3 DNA is TGTGCCAGCAGACCCCGCGGGGGGGGGTCCTACGAGCAGTACTTC.

The chain uses TRBV5-6 and TRBJ2-7; 7 nucleotides agree with TRBD1. Trimming removed 2 bases from V and 7 bases from J; junction bases left unmatched: 12. The CDR3 spans 15 residues. The V gene's germline CDR1 is SGHDT and CDR2 YYEEEE. Here the CDR3 reads CASSLGGSLRIEQYF. The CDR3 coding sequence is TGTGCCAGCAGCTTAGGGGGCAGCCTACGTATTGAGCAGTACTTC. Based on the CDR3 plus reference TRBV5-6 and TRBJ2-7, the full variable domain is DAGVTQSPTHLIKTRGQQVTLRCSPKSGHDTVSWYQQALGQGPQFIFQYYEEEERQRGNFPDRFSGHQFPNYSSELNVNALLLGDSALYLCASSLGGSLRIEQYFGPGTRLTVT.

This rearrangement joins TRBV11-2 to TRBJ2-3, with D perhaps matching TRBD2 (5 bases). The CDR3 runs 15 residues. CDR1 SGHAT and CDR2 FQNNGV come from the germline V gene. Trimming shortened V by 3 bases and J by 0 bases, and 10 bases separated the two germline ends. The CDR3 protein is CASSFLAGSTDTQYF. CDR3 DNA sequence: TGTGCCAGCAGCTTCCTGGCGGGTAGCACAGATACGCAGTATTTT.

CDR3 protein: CASSYTGTGSNEQFF. The CDR3 nucleotides read TGTGCCAGCAGCTACACCGGGACAGGCTCCAATGAGCAGTTCTTC. The rearrangement joins TRBV3-1 (or the pseudogene TRBV3-2) to TRBJ2-1; 8 nucleotides align to TRBD1. The CDR3 runs to 15 residues. CDR1 is LGHDT, CDR2 YNNKEL, per germline (reference sequence). The J segment lost 6 bases and the V segment lost 5 bases, leaving 9 bases of the junction unmatched.

CDR3 sequence (DNA): TGTGCCAGCGGCCAGCTGGGACTGTCACCCCTCCACTTT. Residues: CASGQLGLSPLHF. The chain recombines TRBV28 with TRBJ1-6; maybe TRBD1 (5 bases). The V gene's germline CDR1 is MDHEN and CDR2 SYDVKM. This CDR3 is 13 amino acids long. V gave up 8 bases and J gave up 10 bases, with 15 bases separating them. The full variable domain, completed using reference TRBV28 and TRBJ1-6, is DVKVTQSSRYLVKRTGEKVFLECVQDMDHENMFWYRQDPGLGLRLIYFSYDVKMKEKGDIPEGYSVSREKKERFSLILESASTNQTSMYLCASGQLGLSPLHFGNGTRLTVT.

The chain employs TRBV5-1 and TRBJ2-3; 7 bases align to TRBD1. Trimming took 0 bases from V and 2 from J; bases not matched to a gene: 21. In germline, CDR1 is SGHRS, CDR2 YFSETQ. The CDR3 consists of 21 residues. The CDR3 reads CASSLAPEDRRLHPSTDTQYF. The CDR3 nucleotides read TGCGCCAGCAGCTTGGCGCCTGAGGACAGGCGACTACACCCCTCCACAGATACGCAGTATTTT.

The gene calls are TRBV19 and TRBJ1-2; D gene uncertain. The V and J ends lost 3 bases and 1 base respectively, with 12 bases between them. Germline V gives CDR1 LNHDA, CDR2 SQIVND (reference sequence). The length of the CDR3 is 15 residues. CDR3 loop: CASSIRGESNYGYTF. The CDR3, as DNA: TGTGCCAGTAGTATTCGGGGAGAAAGTAACTATGGCTACACCTTC.

This sequence joins TRBV18 and TRBJ2-1; TRBD1 agrees at 10 bases. With V trimmed by 4 bases and J by 4 bases, 7 bases remained unmatched. The germline V gene encodes CDR1 KGHSH and CDR2 LQKENI. The length of the CDR3 is 16 residues. CDR3 coding DNA: TGTGCCAGCTCACTCACCGGGACAGGGGCGTACAATGAGCAGTTCTTC. Translation gives CASSLTGTGAYNEQFF.

J is TRBJ1-5 and V is TRBV4-1; D ambiguous. Germline CDR1 MGHRA, CDR2 YSYEKL. V was clipped by 1 base and J by 1 base, with 5 bases between them. This CDR3 is 14 amino acids long. CDR3 amino acids: CASSQGGSNQPQHF. The CDR3 DNA sequence: TGCGCCAGCAGCCAAGGAGGGAGCAATCAGCCCCAGCATTTT.

The V gene is TRBV5-4, the J gene TRBJ2-6; 7 positions match TRBD1. Germline loops: CDR1 SGHNT, CDR2 YYREEE (reference sequence). The CDR3 runs to 17 residues. J lost 0 bases, V lost 1 base, and 4 bases had no gene match. CDR3: CASSLPRQGSGANVLTF. In DNA, the CDR3 is TGTGCCAGCAGCTTGCCCCGACAGGGCTCTGGGGCCAACGTCCTGACTTTC.

The rearrangement links TRBV7-3 to TRBJ1-1, with D maybe TRBD1 (6 bases). Trimming removed 5 bases from V and 1 base from J, with 11 bases in between. CDR3 length equals 14 residues. Germline V gene lookup returns CDR1 SGHTA and CDR2 FQGTGA. CDR3 nucleotide sequence: TGTGCCAGCAGCCCGGACAGCCGGAACACTGAAGCTTTCTTT. This translates into CASSPDSRNTEAFF.

V is TRBV19 and J is TRBJ1-1; no clear D gene. V lost 7 bases to trimming and J lost 0 bases, with 9 bases between them. There are 13 residues in the CDR3. Germline V lookup: CDR1 LNHDA, CDR2 SQIVND (reference sequence). The DNA for the CDR3 is TGTGCCAGTAAACCGGTCATGAACACTGAAGCTTTCTTT. Encoded protein: CASKPVMNTEAFF.

The chain combines TRBV11-2 with TRBJ2-7, with a tentative D call TRBD1 (5 bases). Trimming cost V 1 base and J 2 bases, with 12 bases left between them. Germline V gene data show CDR1 as SGHAT and CDR2 as FQNNGV. The CDR3 consists of 15 residues. The CDR3 DNA is TGTGCCAGCAGCTTAGGGGTAAGGACAACCTACGAGCAGTACTTC. Its protein product is CASSLGVRTTYEQYF.

This clone was seen more than once but under ten times. The chain joins TRBV3-1 (or the pseudogene TRBV3-2) to TRBJ1-2; D gene ambiguous. Per germline, CDR1 LGHDT and CDR2 YNNKEL (reference sequence). There are 12 residues in the CDR3. Trimming shortened V by 3 bases and J by 7 bases, and 9 bases separated the two germline ends. The CDR3 nucleotides read TGTGCCAGCAGCCACCGGGGAGCTGGCTACACCTTC. Protein product: CASSHRGAGYTF.

J is TRBJ1-5 and V is TRBV2; no reliable D call. This CDR3 contains 13 residues. Germline-derived CDR1 and CDR2 are SNHLY and FYNNEI. V lost 4 bases to trimming and J lost 7 bases, with 11 bases between them. CDR3 region: CASSVSLQQPQHF. The CDR3 coding sequence is TGTGCCAGCAGTGTCTCGCTTCAACAGCCCCAGCATTTT.

The chain recombines TRBV5-1 with TRBJ2-5; D possibly corresponds to TRBD2 (6 bases). Germline V gene data show CDR1 as SGHRS and CDR2 as YFSETQ. The CDR3 totals 13 residues. V was shortened by 1 base and J by 5 bases, with 9 bases between the two germline ends. The CDR3 loop is CASSLSGEETQYF. The CDR3 bases are TGCGCCAGCAGCTTGTCGGGGGAGGAGACCCAGTACTTC.

The J gene is TRBJ2-3, the V gene TRBV7-8; 8 bases agree with TRBD2. The CDR3 spans 17 residues. Germline V gives CDR1 SGHVS, CDR2 FQNEAQ. The ends lost 5 bases at V and 1 base at J; junction bases unmatched: 11. CDR3 DNA: TGTGCCAGCAGCGTTAGGGGACTAGGATGGGGCACAGATACGCAGTATTTT. The encoded protein is CASSVRGLGWGTDTQYF.